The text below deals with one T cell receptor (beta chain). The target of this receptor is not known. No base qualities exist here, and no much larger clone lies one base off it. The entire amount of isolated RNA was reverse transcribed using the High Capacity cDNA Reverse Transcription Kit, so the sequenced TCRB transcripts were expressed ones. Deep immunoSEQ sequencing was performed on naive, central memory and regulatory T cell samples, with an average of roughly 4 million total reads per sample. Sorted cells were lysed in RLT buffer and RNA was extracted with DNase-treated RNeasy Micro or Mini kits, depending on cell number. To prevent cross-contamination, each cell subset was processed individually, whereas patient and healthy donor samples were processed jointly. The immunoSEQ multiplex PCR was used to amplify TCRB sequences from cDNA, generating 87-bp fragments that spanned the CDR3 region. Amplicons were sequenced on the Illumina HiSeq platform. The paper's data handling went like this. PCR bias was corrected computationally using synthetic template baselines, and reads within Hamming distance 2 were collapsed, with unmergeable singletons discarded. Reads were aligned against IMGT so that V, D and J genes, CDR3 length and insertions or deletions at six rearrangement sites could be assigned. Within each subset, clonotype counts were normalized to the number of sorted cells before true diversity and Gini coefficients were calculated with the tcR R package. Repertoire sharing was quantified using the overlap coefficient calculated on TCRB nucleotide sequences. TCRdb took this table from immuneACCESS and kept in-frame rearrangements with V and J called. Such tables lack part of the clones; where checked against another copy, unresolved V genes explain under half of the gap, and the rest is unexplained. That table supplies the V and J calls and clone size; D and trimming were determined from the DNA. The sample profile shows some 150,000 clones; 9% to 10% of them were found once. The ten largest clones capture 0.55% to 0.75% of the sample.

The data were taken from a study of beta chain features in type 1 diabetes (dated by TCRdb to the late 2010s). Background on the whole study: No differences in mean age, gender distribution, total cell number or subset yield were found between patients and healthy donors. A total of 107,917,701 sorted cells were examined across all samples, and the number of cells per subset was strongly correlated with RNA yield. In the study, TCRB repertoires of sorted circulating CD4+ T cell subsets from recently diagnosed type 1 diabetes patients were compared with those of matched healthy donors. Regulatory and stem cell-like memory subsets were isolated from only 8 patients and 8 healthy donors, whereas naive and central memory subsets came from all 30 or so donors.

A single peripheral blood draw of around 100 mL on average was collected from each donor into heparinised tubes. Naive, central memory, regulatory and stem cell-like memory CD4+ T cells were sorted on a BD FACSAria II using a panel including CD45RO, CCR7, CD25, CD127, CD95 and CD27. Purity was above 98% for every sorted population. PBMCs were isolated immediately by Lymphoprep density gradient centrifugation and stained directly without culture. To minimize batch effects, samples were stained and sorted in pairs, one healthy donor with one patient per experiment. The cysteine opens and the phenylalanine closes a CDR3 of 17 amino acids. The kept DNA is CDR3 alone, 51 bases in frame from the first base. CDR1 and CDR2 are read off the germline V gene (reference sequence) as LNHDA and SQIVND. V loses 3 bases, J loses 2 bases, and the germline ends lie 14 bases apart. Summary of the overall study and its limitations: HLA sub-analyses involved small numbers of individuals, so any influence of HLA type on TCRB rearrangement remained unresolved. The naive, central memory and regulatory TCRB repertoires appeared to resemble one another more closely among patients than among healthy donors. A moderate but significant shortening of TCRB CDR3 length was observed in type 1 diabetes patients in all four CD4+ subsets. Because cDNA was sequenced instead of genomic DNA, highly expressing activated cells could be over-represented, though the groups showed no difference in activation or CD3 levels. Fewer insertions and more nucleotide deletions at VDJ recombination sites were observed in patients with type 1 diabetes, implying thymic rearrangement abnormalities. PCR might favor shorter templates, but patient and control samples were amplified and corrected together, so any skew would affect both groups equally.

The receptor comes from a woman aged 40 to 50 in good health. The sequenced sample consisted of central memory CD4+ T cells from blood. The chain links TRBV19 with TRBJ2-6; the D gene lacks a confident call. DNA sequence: TGTGCCAGTAGTATGGTGGTTGGCGGAGCTGGGGCCAACGTCCTGACTTTC. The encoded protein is CASSMVVGGAGANVLTF.